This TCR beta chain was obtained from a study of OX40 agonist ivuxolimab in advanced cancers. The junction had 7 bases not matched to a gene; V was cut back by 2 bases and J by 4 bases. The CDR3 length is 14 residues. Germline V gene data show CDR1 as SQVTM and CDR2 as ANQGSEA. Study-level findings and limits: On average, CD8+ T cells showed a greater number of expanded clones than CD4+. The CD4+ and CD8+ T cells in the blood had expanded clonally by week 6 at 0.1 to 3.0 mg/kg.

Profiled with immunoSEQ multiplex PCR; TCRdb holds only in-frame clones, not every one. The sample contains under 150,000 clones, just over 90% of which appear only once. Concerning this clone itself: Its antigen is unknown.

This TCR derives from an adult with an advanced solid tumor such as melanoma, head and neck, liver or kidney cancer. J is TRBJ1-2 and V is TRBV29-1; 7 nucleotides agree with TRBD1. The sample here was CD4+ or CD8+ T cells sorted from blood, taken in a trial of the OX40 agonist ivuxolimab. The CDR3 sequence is CSVERQGSGYGYTF. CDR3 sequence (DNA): TGCAGCGTTGAAAGACAGGGATCAGGCTATGGCTACACCTTC.